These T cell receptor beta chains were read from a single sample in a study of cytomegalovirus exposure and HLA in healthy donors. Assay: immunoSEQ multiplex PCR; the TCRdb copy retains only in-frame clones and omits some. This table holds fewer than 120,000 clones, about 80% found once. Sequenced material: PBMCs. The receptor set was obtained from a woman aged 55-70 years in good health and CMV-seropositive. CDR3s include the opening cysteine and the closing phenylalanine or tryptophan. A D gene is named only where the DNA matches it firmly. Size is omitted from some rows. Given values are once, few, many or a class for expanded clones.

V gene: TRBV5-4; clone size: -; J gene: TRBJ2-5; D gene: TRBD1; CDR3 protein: CASSFKGAGAETQYF; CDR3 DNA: TGTGCCAGCAGCTTCAAGGGGGCAGGGGCTGAGACCCAGTACTTC
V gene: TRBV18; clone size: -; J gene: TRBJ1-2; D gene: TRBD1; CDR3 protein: CASSPQGDHGYTF; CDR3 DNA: TGTGCCAGCTCACCTCAGGGGGACCATGGCTACACCTTC
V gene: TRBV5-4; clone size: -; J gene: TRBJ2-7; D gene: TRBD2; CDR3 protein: CASSTGLAGREQYF; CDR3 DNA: TGTGCCAGCAGCACGGGACTAGCGGGACGCGAGCAGTACTTC
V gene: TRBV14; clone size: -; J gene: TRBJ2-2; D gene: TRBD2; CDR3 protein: CASSHPPGIAGAGELFF; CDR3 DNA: TGTGCCAGCAGCCACCCCCCCGGGATAGCGGGAGCCGGGGAGCTGTTTTTT
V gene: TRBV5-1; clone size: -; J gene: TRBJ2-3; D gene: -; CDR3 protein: CASSLGTVFDTQYF; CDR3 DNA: TGCGCCAGCAGCTTGGGAACGGTTTTTGATACGCAGTATTTT
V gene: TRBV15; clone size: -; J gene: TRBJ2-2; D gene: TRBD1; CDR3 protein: CATSRVTGGTGELFF; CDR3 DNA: TGTGCCACTAGCAGGGTGACAGGGGGCACCGGGGAGCTGTTTTTT
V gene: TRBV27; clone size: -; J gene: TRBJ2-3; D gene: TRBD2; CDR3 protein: CASSTGMGLAGDTQYF; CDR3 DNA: TGTGCCAGCTCAACGGGCATGGGACTAGCAGGAGATACGCAGTATTTT
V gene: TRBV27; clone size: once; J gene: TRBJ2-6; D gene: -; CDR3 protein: CASTQGSGANILTF; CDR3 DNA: TGTGCCAGTACTCAGGGCTCTGGGGCCAACATCCTGACTTTC
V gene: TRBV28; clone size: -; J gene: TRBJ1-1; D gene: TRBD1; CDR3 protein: CASSPGTVNTEAFF; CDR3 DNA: TGTGCCAGCAGTCCCGGGACAGTGAACACTGAAGCTTTCTTT
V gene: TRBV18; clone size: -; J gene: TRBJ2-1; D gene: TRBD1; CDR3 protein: CASSQGQGSLNEQFF; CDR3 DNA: TGTGCCAGCTCACAGGGACAGGGGAGCTTGAATGAGCAGTTCTTC
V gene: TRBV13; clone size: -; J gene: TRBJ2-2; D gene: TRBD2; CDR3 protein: CASSLLAGGSDTGELFF; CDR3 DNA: TGTGCCAGCAGCTTACTAGCGGGAGGATCGGACACCGGGGAGCTGTTTTTT
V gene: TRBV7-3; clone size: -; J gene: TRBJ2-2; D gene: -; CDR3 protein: CASSLAGTGELFF; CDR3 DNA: TGTGCCAGCAGCTTAGCGGGCACCGGGGAGCTGTTTTTT
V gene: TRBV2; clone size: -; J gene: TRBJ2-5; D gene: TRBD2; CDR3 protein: CATKTSGPSGTQYF; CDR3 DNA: TGTGCCACCAAGACTAGCGGGCCCTCGGGGACCCAGTACTTC
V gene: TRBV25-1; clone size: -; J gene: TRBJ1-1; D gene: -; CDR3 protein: CASSASPGGNTEAFF; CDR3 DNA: TGTGCCAGCAGTGCTAGTCCCGGTGGGAACACTGAAGCTTTCTTT
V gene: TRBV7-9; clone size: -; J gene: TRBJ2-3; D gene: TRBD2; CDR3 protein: CASSLAPGLAGATDTQYF; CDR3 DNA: TGTGCCAGCAGCTTAGCTCCGGGACTAGCGGGAGCTACGGATACGCAGTATTTT
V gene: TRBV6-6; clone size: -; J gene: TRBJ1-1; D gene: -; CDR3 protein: CASSPERDTEAFF; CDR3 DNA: TGTGCCAGCAGTCCGGAGCGCGACACTGAAGCTTTCTTT
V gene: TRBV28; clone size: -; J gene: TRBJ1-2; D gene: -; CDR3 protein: CASSLSAGSLYGYTF; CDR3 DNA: TGTGCCAGCAGTTTATCTGCAGGATCGCTCTATGGCTACACCTTC
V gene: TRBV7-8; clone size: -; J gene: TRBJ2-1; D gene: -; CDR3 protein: CASSLFSGLFYNEQFF; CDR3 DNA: TGTGCCAGCAGCTTATTTTCGGGACTGTTTTACAATGAGCAGTTCTTC
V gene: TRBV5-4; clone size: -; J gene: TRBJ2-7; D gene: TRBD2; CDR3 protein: CASSRSGRGYEQYF; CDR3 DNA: TGTGCCAGCAGCCGTAGCGGGAGGGGCTACGAGCAGTACTTC
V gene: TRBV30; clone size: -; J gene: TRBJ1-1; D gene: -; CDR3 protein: CAWSPLGRMNTEAFF; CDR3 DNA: TGTGCCTGGAGCCCCCTGGGCAGAATGAACACTGAAGCTTTCTTT
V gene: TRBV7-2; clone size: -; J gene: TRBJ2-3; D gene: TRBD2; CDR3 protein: CASSPTELAGGADTQYF; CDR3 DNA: TGTGCCAGCAGCCCAACCGAACTAGCGGGAGGGGCAGATACGCAGTATTTT
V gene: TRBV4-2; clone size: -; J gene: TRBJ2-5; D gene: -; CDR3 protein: CASSQVGRRGAGETQYF; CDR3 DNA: TGTGCCAGCAGCCAAGTGGGTCGTCGGGGGGCAGGGGAGACCCAGTACTTC
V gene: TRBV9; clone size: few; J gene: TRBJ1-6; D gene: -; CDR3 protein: CASSVMDNLSPLHF; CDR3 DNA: TGTGCCAGCAGCGTTATGGACAACCTTTCACCCCTCCACTTT
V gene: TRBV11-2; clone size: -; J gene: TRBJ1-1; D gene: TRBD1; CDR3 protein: CASSDGQGFPEAFF; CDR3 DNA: TGTGCCAGCAGCGACGGACAGGGGTTTCCTGAAGCTTTCTTT
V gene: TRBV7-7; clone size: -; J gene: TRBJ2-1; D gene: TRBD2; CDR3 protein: CASSLWASGGYNEQFF; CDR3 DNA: TGTGCCAGCAGCTTATGGGCTAGCGGGGGATACAATGAGCAGTTCTTC
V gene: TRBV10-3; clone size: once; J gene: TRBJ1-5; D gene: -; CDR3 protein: CAISEFAGASNQPQHF; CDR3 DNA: TGTGCCATCAGTGAATTTGCGGGGGCGAGCAATCAGCCCCAGCATTTT
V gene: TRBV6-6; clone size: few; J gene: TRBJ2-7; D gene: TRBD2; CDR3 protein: CASRPGLGLWEQYF; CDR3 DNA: TGTGCCAGCAGGCCGGGACTAGGACTCTGGGAGCAGTACTTC
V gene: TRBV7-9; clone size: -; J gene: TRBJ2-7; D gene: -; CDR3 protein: CASSLFDEQYF; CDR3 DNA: TGTGCCAGCAGCTTATTCGACGAGCAGTACTTC